Listed below are T cell receptor beta chains from one sample, sequenced in a study of cytomegalovirus exposure and HLA in healthy donors. The table came from immunoSEQ multiplex PCR; TCRdb's copy has only in-frame clones and leaves some out. The sample includes fewer than 200,000 clones, about 12% of them seen just once. The sequenced sample was PBMCs. Source of these receptors: a man between 45 and 60 years old in good health and CMV-seropositive. Each CDR3 is given with its conserved first and last residue. The order of the fields is V gene, J gene, clone size, D gene, CDR3 protein, CDR3 DNA. The D gene is left open where the match is weak. Clone size, where shown, is once, few, many, or a class for clones that have expanded.

v_gene: TRBV11-3; j_gene: TRBJ2-7; abundance: few; d_gene: TRBD1; CDR3aa: CASRDETGIEQYF; CDR3nt: TGTGCCAGCAGGGACGAGACAGGGATCGAGCAGTACTTC
v_gene: TRBV5-8; j_gene: TRBJ1-5; abundance: -; d_gene: -; CDR3aa: CASSLYRAGQPQHF; CDR3nt: TGTGCCAGCAGCTTGTACAGGGCGGGTCAGCCCCAGCATTTT
v_gene: TRBV28; j_gene: TRBJ1-2; abundance: few; d_gene: TRBD1; CDR3aa: CASIQRGRGGYTF; CDR3nt: TGTGCCAGCATTCAGAGGGGGCGAGGGGGCTACACCTTC
v_gene: TRBV7-6; j_gene: TRBJ1-4; abundance: -; d_gene: -; CDR3aa: CASSYDGGAGAELFF; CDR3nt: TGTGCCAGCAGCTATGACGGGGGGGCCGGGGCGGAACTGTTTTTT
v_gene: TRBV5-1; j_gene: TRBJ2-5; abundance: -; d_gene: -; CDR3aa: CASSFGPGNGETQYF; CDR3nt: TGCGCCAGCAGCTTCGGACCGGGAAATGGGGAGACCCAGTACTTC
v_gene: TRBV7-6; j_gene: TRBJ2-2; abundance: -; d_gene: -; CDR3aa: CASSFQGTGELFF; CDR3nt: TGTGCCAGCAGCTTTCAGGGAACCGGGGAGCTGTTTTTT
v_gene: TRBV6-6; j_gene: TRBJ2-3; abundance: few; d_gene: TRBD2; CDR3aa: CASSYTSGGSLDTQYF; CDR3nt: TGTGCCAGCAGTTACACTAGCGGGGGGTCTCTCGATACGCAGTATTTT
v_gene: TRBV19; j_gene: TRBJ2-1; abundance: few; d_gene: -; CDR3aa: CASSMQGRDNEQFF; CDR3nt: TGTGCCAGTAGTATGCAGGGGAGGGACAATGAGCAGTTCTTC
v_gene: TRBV7-9; j_gene: TRBJ1-4; abundance: -; d_gene: -; CDR3aa: CASSLAQINEKLFF; CDR3nt: TGTGCCAGCAGCTTAGCACAGATTAATGAAAAACTGTTTTTT
v_gene: TRBV7-2; j_gene: TRBJ1-5; abundance: few; d_gene: -; CDR3aa: CASSPRLSGGPQPQHF; CDR3nt: TGTGCCAGCAGCCCTCGTCTCTCGGGAGGACCTCAGCCCCAGCATTTT
v_gene: TRBV5-4; j_gene: TRBJ1-1; abundance: -; d_gene: -; CDR3aa: CASSLDQASEAFF; CDR3nt: TGTGCCAGCAGCTTGGATCAGGCCTCTGAAGCTTTCTTT
v_gene: TRBV4-3; j_gene: TRBJ1-1; abundance: -; d_gene: -; CDR3aa: CASSQDLGAVAFF; CDR3nt: TGCGCCAGCAGCCAAGATCTAGGGGCAGTTGCTTTCTTT
v_gene: TRBV5-1; j_gene: TRBJ1-6; abundance: -; d_gene: TRBD1; CDR3aa: CASSIGQGLNSPLHF; CDR3nt: TGCGCCAGCAGTATAGGACAGGGATTAAATTCACCCCTCCACTTT
v_gene: TRBV25-1; j_gene: TRBJ1-4; abundance: few; d_gene: -; CDR3aa: CASSARGAGNEKLFF; CDR3nt: TGTGCCAGCAGTGCCCGGGGTGCGGGCAATGAAAAACTGTTTTTT
v_gene: TRBV6-6; j_gene: TRBJ2-5; abundance: few; d_gene: -; CDR3aa: CASRWSGGETQYF; CDR3nt: TGTGCCAGCAGATGGAGTGGAGGGGAGACCCAGTACTTC
v_gene: TRBV9; j_gene: TRBJ2-2; abundance: -; d_gene: -; CDR3aa: CASSAAVANTGELFF; CDR3nt: TGTGCCAGCAGCGCAGCGGTAGCGAACACCGGGGAGCTGTTTTTT